This T cell receptor (beta chain) emerged from a study of lymphopenia after photon versus proton radiotherapy (dated by TCRdb to about 2019). A note on the overall study: Photon and proton radiation therapy were compared by the study for their immunological effects in patients with gastrointestinal tumors who developed high-grade lymphopenia. A cohort of under 25 patients with gastrointestinal tumors who received either photon or proton therapy and subsequently developed lymphopenia was included. The goal of the study was to characterize the differences between the two radiation modalities in how they affect the immune system.

Concerning this clone: This receptor's antigen is unknown. Base qualities are not at hand, and no much larger clone is one base apart.

The library came from the immunoSEQ multiplex PCR assay. Alongside multiparametric flow cytometry, deep sequencing of rearranged TCR beta loci was used to profile the T cell repertoires. As stored in TCRdb, this immuneACCESS dataset retains in-frame rearrangements with V and J assigned. A fraction of the clones does not appear; measured against another copy, unresolved V genes explain less than half of the discrepancy, and the remainder lacks a known reason. This sample is represented by about 160,000 clones; around 85% of them were singletons. Clones ranked in the top ten supply 4% to 5% of the sample. On the study overall, not on this receptor specifically: Across the cohort, among patients who died, a greater drop in TCR diversity after the nadir was inversely correlated with overall survival time. The survival association was assessed only in patients who died, and the authors presented better survival with proton therapy as a possibility rather than a demonstrated result. After the lymphocyte count nadir, repertoires from photon-treated patients showed oligoclonal expansion, particularly of CD8+ Temra cells, and this expansion drove the decline in diversity. Relative stability during treatment was observed in proton-treated patients, whereas loss of naive T cells and TCR diversity and gain of effector/memory populations were observed in photon-treated patients.

Trimming accounts for 0 bases at V and 4 bases at J, while the number of junction bases matched to no gene is 6. Measured from the cysteine to the phenylalanine, the CDR3 is 15 residues long. Only the CDR3 DNA stays, 45 bases, in frame from base 1. Looking up the germline V gene yields CDR1 SQVTM and CDR2 ANQGSEA. The chain was built from TRBV29-1 and TRBJ2-7, and 10 bases in between align with TRBD1. The input for sequencing was peripheral blood, taken from a patient treated with photon-based radiotherapy. The TCR comes from a man aged 50-60 years with gastric cancer. The DNA is as follows: TGCAGCGTTGAAGATGAGACAGGGGGCGAGTACGAGCAGTACTTC. Its coded protein is CSVEDETGGEYEQYF.